This T cell receptor (beta chain) stems from a study of T cells and Merkel cell carcinoma outcomes. As to this clone: Its antigen is unidentified.

The CDR3 extends over 13 amino acids. Between the trimmed V and J ends, which lost 5 bases and 4 bases, there was a span of 11 bases. The germline gives CDR1 SGHNT, CDR2 YYREEE (reference sequence). TCRdb's table, derived via immunoSEQ multiplex PCR, lists solely in-frame clones and lacks some. The sample holds 5,000 to 8,000 clones; around 90% are singletons and the top ten take around 2.8%. Overall study findings and caveats: Reportedly, T-cell repertoire with density predicts Merkel cell carcinoma outcomes.

The sequence came from a human donor with Merkel cell carcinoma. J is TRBJ2-3 and V is TRBV5-4; D is tentatively TRBD1 or TRBD2 (5 bases each). The material sequenced was tumor tissue from Merkel cell carcinoma. The CDR3 region is CASREQGADTQYF. The CDR3 DNA reads TGTGCCAGCAGGGAGCAGGGAGCAGATACGCAGTATTTT.